The present TCR beta chain was sequenced within a study of cytomegalovirus exposure and HLA in healthy donors. Study-wide points: That first-cohort TCR clusters tended to co-occur in the roughly 130 validation repertoires was found in a later analysis. In vitro confirmation showed a few CMV-associated chains to be CMV antigen specific.

Sequenced by immunoSEQ multiplex PCR; TCRdb stores in-frame clones only, minus some. The repertoire holds around 190,000 clones, with about 83% as singletons. Remarks on this clone: Its specificity is not known.

Separate from the roughly 670-subject first cohort, the 120-subject validation cohort was the one that the donors belonged to. Sequencing was performed on PBMCs. The TCR originated in a woman between 18 and 29 years old in good health and CMV-seronegative.

The CDR3 is CASTRALAGDTQYF. CDR3 DNA sequence: TGCGCCAGCACCCGGGCGCTAGCGGGAGATACGCAGTATTTT. The J gene is TRBJ2-3, the V gene TRBV5-1, with 8 bases that match TRBD2. In germline, CDR1 is SGHRS, CDR2 YFSETQ. CDR3 length: 14 amino acids. With 6 bases clipped from V and 5 bases from J, the junction kept 8 bases outside the gene matches.